Listed here are 6 T cell receptor beta chains from one sample, sequenced in a study of vaccination and CD4 T cells after COVID-19. The Oncomine TCR Beta short-read assay was applied to DNA of cultured CD4+ T cells. Each CDR3 protein gets one entry after TCRdb re-called the PCR reads with MiXCR. This sample yields 9,000 to 15,000 distinct CDR3 sequences, of which 50% are seen a single time; roughly 30% belongs to the top ten. Treatment denoted: approximately nine-day PBMC culture with coronavirus spike peptide pools or control peptides (ViraFEST assay). Antigens for these TCRs are unknown. The sample comprised CD4+ T cells from blood, cultured in vitro. These receptors all come from a human donor who had recovered from COVID-19.

This clonotype was seen a handful of times. The rearrangement joins TRBV20-1 to TRBJ2-1; the D gene is possibly TRBD2 (6 bases). Per the germline V gene, CDR1 is DFQATT and CDR2 is SNEGSKA (reference sequence). Between the trimmed V and J ends, which lost 1 base and 0 bases, there was a span of 16 bases. The CDR3 runs 17 residues. The CDR3 reads CSARVYGGVSSYNEQFF. In DNA form, the CDR3 reads TGCAGTGCTAGAGTCTACGGCGGGGTATCCTCCTACAATGAGCAGTTCTTC.

The V call is TRBV19, the J call TRBJ1-2; 7 nucleotides match TRBD1. CDR1 LNHDA and CDR2 SQIVND come from the germline V gene (reference sequence). The CDR3 has 13 residues. The junction had 6 bases not matched to a gene; V was cut back by 6 bases and J by 5 bases. CDR3 protein: CASSGGTEYGYTF. The CDR3, as DNA: TGTGCCAGTAGCGGGGGGACAGAGTATGGCTACACCTTC.

The chain recombines TRBV6-5 with TRBJ1-2; 9 nucleotides agree with TRBD1. There are 15 residues in the CDR3. V trimming: 3 bases; J trimming: 2 bases; junction bases outside the gene matches: 4. The germline CDR1 and CDR2 sequences are MNHEY and SVGAGI. For the CDR3, the DNA is TGTGCCAGCAGTTATGAGGGACAGGGAAACTATGGCTACACCTTC. Its protein product is CASSYEGQGNYGYTF.

This chain connects TRBV30 to TRBJ2-7; D remains ambiguous. Trimming took off 2 bases at V and 3 bases at J, with 8 bases between the two ends. Germline lookup yields CDR1 GTSNPN and CDR2 SVGIG (reference sequence). The length of the CDR3 is 12 residues. CDR3 residues: CAWSPHSYEQYF. CDR3 DNA sequence: TGTGCCTGGAGTCCTCACAGCTACGAGCAGTACTTC.

The gene calls are TRBV12-3 or TRBV12-4 and TRBJ1-1, with 7 bases identical to TRBD1. The CDR3 runs to 11 residues. V dropped 3 bases and J dropped 11; count of bases not matched to a gene: 3. In DNA form, the CDR3 reads TGTGCCAGCAGTTTCAGGGGGTATGCTTTCTTT. Its protein is CASSFRGYAFF.

This chain connects TRBV12-3 or TRBV12-4 to TRBJ1-5, with TRBD1 as a possible D gene (5 bases). Trimming pared 1 base from V and 6 bases from J, leaving 19 bases between. The CDR3 has 17 residues. The CDR3 sequence: CASSLGTHFREVQPQHF. The CDR3 DNA reads as TGTGCCAGCAGTTTAGGGACGCATTTCAGGGAGGTTCAGCCCCAGCATTTT.